The sequence of this T cell receptor (beta chain) was determined in a study of OX40 agonist ivuxolimab in advanced cancers. Across the study: At 0.01 to 10 mg/kg, ivuxolimab was administered intravenously to patients every 2 weeks. Averaging approximately 60 years in age, with a range of roughly 20 to 90, the cohort was about 85% male. Study-wide results and caveats: Expanded peripheral T cells had an undetermined antigen specificity. At 0.1-3.0 mg/kg, partial responders had clonal expansion among the lowest observed.

Profiled with immunoSEQ multiplex PCR; TCRdb holds only in-frame clones, not every one. The sample has more than 60,000 clones, 85% to 95% seen once. Turning to this clone: Antigen unknown.

Germline CDR1 and CDR2: WSHSY and SAAADI. This CDR3 has 15 amino acids. V lost 8 bases to trimming and J lost 6 bases, with 22 bases between them. The material sequenced was CD4+ or CD8+ T cells sorted from blood, taken in a trial of the OX40 agonist ivuxolimab. This TCR came from an adult with an advanced solid tumor such as melanoma, head and neck, liver or kidney cancer. The V call is TRBV10-2, the J call TRBJ1-1; possibly TRBD1 for D (5 bases). The CDR3 nucleotides are TGCGCCAGCTCCCAACGGGGCCAAAAAGGGGCTGAAGCTTTCTTT. Its protein product is CASSQRGQKGAEAFF.